This T cell receptor (beta chain) derives from a study of control samples from healthy donors and cancer patients. TCRdb keeps only in-frame clones here, not all; method: immunoSEQ multiplex PCR. Of tens of thousands of clones listed, roughly 86% are singletons. With 4 bases clipped from V and 10 bases from J, the junction kept 9 bases outside the gene matches. There are 14 residues in the CDR3. The germline CDR1 and CDR2 sequences are SGHDN and FVKESK. The clonotype was recovered from a man aged 45-65 years in good health. The chain has TRBV14 and TRBJ2-3, with TRBD2 identical over 9 bases. Sequenced material: blood. CDR3 sequence (DNA): TGTGCCAGCAGCCCCGCCCGACTAGCGGTATCGCAGTATTTT. This translates into CASSPARLAVSQYF.